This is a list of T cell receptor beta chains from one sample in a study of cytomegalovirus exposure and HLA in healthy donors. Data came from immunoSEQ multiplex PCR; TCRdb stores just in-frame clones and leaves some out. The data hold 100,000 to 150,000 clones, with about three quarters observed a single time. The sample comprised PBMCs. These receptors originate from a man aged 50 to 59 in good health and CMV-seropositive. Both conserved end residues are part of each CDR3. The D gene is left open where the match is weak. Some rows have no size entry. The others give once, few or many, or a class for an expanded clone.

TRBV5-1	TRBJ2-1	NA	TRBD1	CASSWDRGNEQFF	TGCGCCAGCAGCTGGGACAGGGGAAATGAGCAGTTCTTC
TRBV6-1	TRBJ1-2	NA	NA	CASSFQNYGYTF	TGTGCCAGTTCTTTCCAGAACTATGGCTACACCTTC
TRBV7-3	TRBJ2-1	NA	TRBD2	CASSLGLAGGNEQFF	TGTGCCAGCAGCTTAGGACTAGCGGGAGGCAATGAGCAGTTCTTC
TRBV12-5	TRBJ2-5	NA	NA	CASGLGVGARETQYF	TGTGCTAGTGGTTTGGGGGTGGGGGCAAGGGAGACCCAGTACTTC
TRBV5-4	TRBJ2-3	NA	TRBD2	CASSFSGGSTDTQYF	TGTGCCAGCAGCTTTAGCGGGGGAAGCACAGATACGCAGTATTTT
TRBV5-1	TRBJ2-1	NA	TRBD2	CASSFGLAGPNNEQFF	TGCGCCAGCAGCTTTGGACTAGCGGGGCCAAACAATGAGCAGTTCTTC
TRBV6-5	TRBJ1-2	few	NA	CAVSGLNYGYTF	TGTGCCGTATCGGGACTGAACTATGGCTACACCTTC
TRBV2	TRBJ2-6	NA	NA	CASRRASGANVLTF	TGTGCCAGCAGGCGCGCCTCTGGGGCCAACGTCCTGACTTTC
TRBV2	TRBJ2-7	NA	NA	CASTPNSNSYEQYF	TGTGCCAGCACCCCAAACAGCAACTCCTACGAGCAGTACTTC
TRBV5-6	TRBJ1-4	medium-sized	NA	CASSRVKSTGVRKNEKLFF	TGTGCCAGCAGCCGAGTGAAATCCACCGGGGTCCGAAAAAATGAAAAACTGTTTTTT
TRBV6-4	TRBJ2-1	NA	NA	CASSASWRDSYNEQFF	TGTGCCAGCAGTGCGTCCTGGCGGGATTCCTACAATGAGCAGTTCTTC
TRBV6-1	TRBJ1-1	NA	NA	CASSHQENTEAFF	TGTGCCAGCAGTCATCAGGAAAACACTGAAGCTTTCTTT
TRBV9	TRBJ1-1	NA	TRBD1	CASSFFFGTGSLRTEAFF	TGTGCCAGCAGCTTTTTCTTCGGGACAGGGTCCCTGAGGACTGAAGCTTTCTTT
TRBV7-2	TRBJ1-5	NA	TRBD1	CASSPKNTGGGQPQHF	TGTGCCAGCAGCCCTAAGAACACAGGGGGTGGACAGCCCCAGCATTTT
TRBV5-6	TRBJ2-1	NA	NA	CASSLDVGGPAEQFF	TGTGCCAGCAGCTTGGATGTGGGGGGGCCCGCTGAGCAGTTCTTC
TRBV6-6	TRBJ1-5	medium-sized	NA	CASSYGSNNQPQHF	TGTGCCAGCAGTTACGGCAGTAACAATCAGCCCCAGCATTTT
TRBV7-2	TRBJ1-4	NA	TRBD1	CASSLQGARGEKLFF	TGTGCCAGCAGCTTACAGGGGGCAAGAGGTGAAAAACTGTTTTTT
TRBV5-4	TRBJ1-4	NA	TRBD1	CASSDGTVREKLFF	TGTGCCAGCAGCGATGGGACAGTCCGAGAAAAACTGTTTTTT
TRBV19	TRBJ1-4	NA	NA	CASSLIDRAYRVKLFF	TGTGCCAGTAGTCTCATTGACCGGGCCTACAGGGTGAAACTGTTTTTT
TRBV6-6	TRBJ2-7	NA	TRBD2	CASSFDSGRQIYEQYF	TGTGCCAGCAGTTTCGATAGCGGGCGACAGATCTACGAGCAGTACTTC
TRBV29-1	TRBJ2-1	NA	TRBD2	CSVVWLAGYNEQFF	TGCAGCGTTGTCTGGCTAGCGGGCTACAATGAGCAGTTCTTC
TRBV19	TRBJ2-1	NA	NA	CASSIQGSWEQFF	TGTGCCAGTAGTATTCAGGGATCATGGGAGCAGTTCTTC
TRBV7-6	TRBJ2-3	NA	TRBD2	CASSLDTTSGGPATDTQYF	TGTGCCAGCAGCTTAGATACGACTAGCGGGGGCCCGGCCACAGATACGCAGTATTTT
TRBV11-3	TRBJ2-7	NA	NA	CASSSRVYEQYF	TGTGCCAGCAGCTCCAGGGTCTACGAGCAGTACTTC
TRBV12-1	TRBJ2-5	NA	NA	CASSLLQGGKETQYF	TGTGCCAGCAGCCTTTTACAGGGGGGAAAAGAGACCCAGTACTTC
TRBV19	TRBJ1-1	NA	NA	CASSIRGFNTEAFF	TGTGCCAGTAGTATCCGGGGATTTAACACTGAAGCTTTCTTT
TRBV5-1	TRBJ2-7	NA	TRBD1	CASSFRDRGLSDEQYF	TGCGCCAGCAGCTTCCGGGACAGGGGGCTATCCGACGAGCAGTACTTC
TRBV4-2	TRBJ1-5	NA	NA	CASSLTRPGGGNQPQHF	TGTGCCAGCAGCTTGACCCGCCCCGGGGGTGGCAATCAGCCCCAGCATTTT
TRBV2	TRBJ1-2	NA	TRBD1	CASSKNQVGQASSVDGYTF	TGTGCCAGCAGCAAAAACCAGGTGGGACAGGCATCCTCTGTGGATGGCTACACCTTC
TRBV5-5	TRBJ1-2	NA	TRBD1	CASSLDRGMWYTF	TGTGCCAGCAGCTTGGACAGGGGGATGTGGTACACCTTC
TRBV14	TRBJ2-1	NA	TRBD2	CASKFRGGAYNEQFF	TGTGCCAGCAAGTTTCGGGGGGGAGCCTACAATGAGCAGTTCTTC
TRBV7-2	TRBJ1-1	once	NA	CASSLAGLRNTEAFF	TGTGCCAGCAGCTTAGCCGGACTAAGAAACACTGAAGCTTTCTTT
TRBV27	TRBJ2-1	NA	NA	CASSLGGNNNEQFF	TGTGCCAGCAGTTTAGGGGGGAACAACAATGAGCAGTTCTTC
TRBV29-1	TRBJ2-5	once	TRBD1	CGVEVTTGKAASETQYF	TGCGGCGTTGAAGTAACGACAGGGAAGGCAGCAAGCGAGACCCAGTACTTC
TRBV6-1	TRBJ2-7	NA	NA	CASRGDKTYEQYF	TGTGCCAGCAGAGGGGACAAGACCTACGAGCAGTACTTC
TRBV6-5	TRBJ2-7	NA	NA	CASSYSGASGHEQYF	TGTGCCAGCAGTTACTCGGGGGCCTCAGGGCACGAGCAGTACTTC
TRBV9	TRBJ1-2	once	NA	CASSVGVGDFYGYTF	TGTGCCAGCAGCGTAGGGGTGGGGGACTTCTATGGCTACACCTTC
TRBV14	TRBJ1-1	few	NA	CASSQRHMNTEAFF	TGTGCCAGCAGCCAAAGACACATGAACACTGAAGCTTTCTTT
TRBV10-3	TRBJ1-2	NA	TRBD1	CAINQQGASLLGYGYTF	TGTGCCATCAACCAACAGGGGGCATCCCTACTAGGTTATGGCTACACCTTC
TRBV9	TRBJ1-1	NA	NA	CASSATARNTEAFF	TGTGCCAGCAGCGCGACAGCCCGGAACACTGAAGCTTTCTTT
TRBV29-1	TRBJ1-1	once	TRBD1	CSVSTGFVNTEAFF	TGCAGCGTGTCGACAGGGTTTGTGAACACTGAAGCTTTCTTT
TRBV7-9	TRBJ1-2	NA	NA	CASSLGGLGYTF	TGTGCCAGCAGCTTAGGAGGGCTCGGCTACACCTTC
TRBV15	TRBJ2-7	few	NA	CATSRGLTSYEQYF	TGTGCCACCAGCAGGGGGCTGACTAGCTACGAGCAGTACTTC
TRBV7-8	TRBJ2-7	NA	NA	CASSQRAGYTYEQYF	TGTGCCAGCAGCCAGCGGGCAGGATATACCTACGAGCAGTACTTC
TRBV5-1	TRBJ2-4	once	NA	CASSLGWATSSVQYF	TGCGCCAGCAGCTTGGGATGGGCCACGTCCTCGGTTCAGTACTTC
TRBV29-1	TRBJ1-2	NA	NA	CSVGTPVEGYTF	TGCAGCGTCGGAACCCCGGTGGAGGGCTACACCTTC
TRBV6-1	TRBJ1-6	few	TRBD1	CASSTDRGGNSPLHF	TGTGCCAGCAGTACTGACAGGGGGGGGAATTCACCCCTCCACTTT
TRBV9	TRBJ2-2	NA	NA	CASSVALVNTGELFF	TGTGCCAGCAGCGTAGCGTTAGTTAACACCGGGGAGCTGTTTTTT
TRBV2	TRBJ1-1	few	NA	CASNQQENTEAFF	TGTGCCAGCAATCAACAGGAGAACACTGAAGCTTTCTTT
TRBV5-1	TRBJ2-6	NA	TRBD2	CASSPISPSGRASGANVLTF	TGCGCCAGCAGCCCAATCTCACCTAGCGGGAGGGCCTCTGGGGCCAACGTCCTGACTTTC
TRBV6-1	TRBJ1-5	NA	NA	CASSEGQGWDEPQHF	TGTGCCAGCAGTGAAGGGCAGGGTTGGGATGAGCCCCAGCATTTT
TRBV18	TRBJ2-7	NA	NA	CASSPPDGTYEQYF	TGTGCCAGCTCACCTCCGGACGGGACCTACGAGCAGTACTTC
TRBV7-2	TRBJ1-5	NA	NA	CASSLGGGNQPQHF	TGTGCCAGCAGCTTGGGCGGCGGGAATCAGCCCCAGCATTTT